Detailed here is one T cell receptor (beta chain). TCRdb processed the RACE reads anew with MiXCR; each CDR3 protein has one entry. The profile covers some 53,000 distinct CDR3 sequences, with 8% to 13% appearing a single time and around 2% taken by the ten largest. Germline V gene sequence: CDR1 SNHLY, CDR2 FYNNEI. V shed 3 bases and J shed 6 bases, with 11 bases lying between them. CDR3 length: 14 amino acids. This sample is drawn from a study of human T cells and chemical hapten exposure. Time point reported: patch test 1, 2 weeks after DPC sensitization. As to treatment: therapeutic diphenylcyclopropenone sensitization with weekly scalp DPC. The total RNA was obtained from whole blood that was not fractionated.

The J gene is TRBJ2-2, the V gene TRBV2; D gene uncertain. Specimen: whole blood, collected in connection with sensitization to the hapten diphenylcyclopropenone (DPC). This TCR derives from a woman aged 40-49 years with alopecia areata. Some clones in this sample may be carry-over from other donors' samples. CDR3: CASSDRPKAGELFF. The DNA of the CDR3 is TGTGCCAGCAGTGACCGACCAAAGGCCGGGGAGCTGTTTTTT.